Each of the 12 T cell receptor beta chains below was sequenced from the same sample in a study of T cell clones after liver transplantation (dated by TCRdb to about 2019). Receptor amplification or capture employed the immunoSEQ multiplex PCR assay. This immuneACCESS table, as held by TCRdb, lists in-frame sequences with V and J called but not all clones. Of the missing ones, under half trace to an unresolved V gene in checked studies; the others have no known cause. A total of 98,000 or so clones appear in this sample, approximately 85% of them only once. Around 0.94% of the sample is taken by the ten largest. According to the study, the label for this sample's time point signals: pre-transplant. The sequenced sample was CD4+ T cells from blood, obtained before liver transplant. The source of these receptors is a human donor who received a liver transplant.

The V and J genes are TRBV9 and TRBJ2-1; TRBD2 aligns across 11 bases. The junction had 15 bases not matched to a gene; V was cut back by 4 bases and J by 9 bases. The germline V gene has CDR1 SGDLS and CDR2 YYNGEE. The CDR3 totals 17 residues. The CDR3 is CASSPRLAGGPTGEQFF. The DNA for the CDR3 is TGTGCCAGCAGCCCCCGGCTAGCGGGGGGCCCAACAGGTGAGCAGTTCTTC.

The rearrangement joins TRBV6-1 to TRBJ2-1; TRBD2 matches 10 bases. Per germline, CDR1 MNHNS and CDR2 SASEGT. V trimming: 8 bases; J trimming: 2 bases; junction bases outside the gene matches: 6. The CDR3 totals 15 residues. CDR3: CASPKLAGTYNEQFF. The CDR3 nucleotides read TGTGCCAGCCCTAAACTAGCGGGGACCTACAATGAGCAGTTCTTC.

The rearrangement links TRBV29-1 to TRBJ2-5; 8 bases are a match to TRBD1. The V gene end was trimmed by 4 bases and the J gene end by 4 bases; junction bases not matched to a gene: 11. Germline-derived CDR1 and CDR2 are SQVTM and ANQGSEA. This CDR3 has 15 amino acids. The CDR3 nucleotides read TGCAGCGTTGGATCCGGGCAGGGGGCACGAGAGACCCAGTACTTC. Amino acids: CSVGSGQGARETQYF.

V is TRBV2 and J is TRBJ2-2; 11 bases agree with TRBD1. CDR1 and CDR2 from the germline V gene are SNHLY and FYNNEI. CDR3 length equals 15 residues. Trimming at V came to 6 bases and at J to 4 bases, leaving 4 bases not matched to a gene. CDR3 region: CASRDRGHGTGELFF. CDR3 nucleotide sequence: TGTGCCAGCAGGGACAGGGGGCATGGCACCGGGGAGCTGTTTTTT.

The chain has TRBV11-2 and TRBJ1-1; D may be TRBD1 (5 bases). Germline loops: CDR1 SGHAT, CDR2 FQNNGV. Trimming took off 3 bases at V and 2 bases at J, with 13 bases between the two ends. The length of the CDR3 is 15 residues. CDR3 DNA: TGTGCCAGCAGCTTCCCCTCCACAGGAAACACTGAAGCTTTCTTT. Translated, it gives CASSFPSTGNTEAFF.

This clone was counted a single time. The CDR3 nucleotides are TGTGCCAGCAGCCTCAAGGATCAGGGATACTCAAGCTCCTACGAGCAGTACTTC. This translates into CASSLKDQGYSSSYEQYF. The chain couples TRBV14 to TRBJ2-7, with a weak D call TRBD1 (5 bases). Looked up from germline, CDR1 is SGHDN and CDR2 is FVKESK. V lost 4 bases and J 0 bases, leaving 22 bases between the germline ends. CDR3 length equals 18 residues. Full variable domain (outside the CDR3, taken from reference TRBV14 and TRBJ2-7): EAGVTQFPSHSVIEKGQTVTLRCDPISGHDNLYWYRRVMGKEIKFLLHFVKESKQDESGMPNNRFLAERTGGTYSTLKVQPAELEDSGVYFCASSLKDQGYSSSYEQYFGPGTRLTVT.

The chain employs TRBV11-2 and TRBJ2-3; the D gene could be TRBD1 or TRBD2 (5 bases each). The CDR3 extends over 14 amino acids. Trimming took off 5 bases at V and 2 bases at J, with 11 bases between the two ends. Germline V gene lookup returns CDR1 SGHAT and CDR2 FQNNGV. CDR3 DNA: TGTGCCAGCAGCCATGGGGACCCCACAGATACGCAGTATTTT. This codes for CASSHGDPTDTQYF.

CDR3 loop: CASSLGASGTFQETQYF. The DNA for the CDR3 is TGTGCCAGCAGCTTGGGGGCTAGCGGGACCTTCCAAGAGACCCAGTACTTC. The chain joins TRBV5-6 to TRBJ2-5; 9 bases agree with TRBD2. Germline CDR1 reads SGHDT; CDR2 reads YYEEEE. The CDR3 runs to 17 residues. V trimming: 0 bases; J trimming: 1 base; junction bases outside the gene matches: 7.

This clone has only a few counts. The chain uses TRBV21-1 and TRBJ1-1. TRBV21-1 is a pseudogene locus. This CDR3 is built from 16 residues. CDR3 sequence: CAIFLGPVFMNTEAFF. For the CDR3, the DNA is TGTGCCATCTTCTTGGGACCGGTGTTCATGAACACTGAAGCTTTCTTT.

V and J are TRBV25-1 and TRBJ1-1; possible D gene TRBD1, 5 bases. Per the germline V gene, CDR1 is MGHDK and CDR2 is SYGVNS. The CDR3 has 15 residues. V was cut by 8 bases and J by 5 bases, with 21 bases left in between. The DNA of the CDR3 is TGTGCCAGCCGACCGGGGCCACTAGGACGGACTGAAGCTTTCTTT. Protein product: CASRPGPLGRTEAFF. The whole variable domain, remainder taken from reference TRBV25-1 and TRBJ1-1, is EADIYQTPRYLVIGTGKKITLECSQTMGHDKMYWYQQDPGMELHLIHYSYGVNSTEKGDLSSESTVSRIRTEHFPLTLESARPSHTSQYLCASRPGPLGRTEAFFGQGTRLTVV.

This clone was seen only a few times. CDR3 nucleotide sequence: TGCGCCAGCACCGATGACAGGGATGCTGGAAACACCATATATTTT. Protein product: CASTDDRDAGNTIYF. The chain couples TRBV10-2 to TRBJ1-3, with 7 bases that match TRBD1. This CDR3 is 15 amino acids long. V trimming: 7 bases; J trimming: 2 bases; junction bases outside the gene matches: 8. Germline V lookup: CDR1 WSHSY, CDR2 SAAADI.

The J gene is TRBJ2-7, the V gene TRBV4-2; TRBD1 is a possible D gene (5 bases). The ends were cut back, 2 bases at V and 6 bases at J, with 17 bases in the middle. Germline V gives CDR1 LGHNA, CDR2 YNFKEQ. The CDR3 is 15 residues long. Here the CDR3 DNA reads TGTGCCAGCAGCCAAACGGGTGATCCAAGGGGCGAGCAGTACTTC. As protein: CASSQTGDPRGEQYF.